A single sample gave rise to the 28 T cell receptor beta chains below, sequenced in a study of T cell repertoires in cytomegalovirus infection. These receptors are not linked to any known antigen. TCRdb used MiXCR to reprocess the reads, holding one entry per CDR3 protein. This sample yields about 220,000 distinct CDR3 sequences, of which 30% to 45% are seen a single time; over 45% belongs to the top ten. The specimen was CD8+ T cells from cultured PBMCs, collected from culture after CMV antigen stimulation. The receptors were sampled from a human donor in good health (CMV status not recorded). Some clones in this sample may be carry-over from other donors' samples.

In its sample, this clonotype was seen a few times. V is TRBV20-1 and J is TRBJ2-7; 14 nucleotides line up with TRBD2. V lost 0 bases, J lost 0 bases, and 7 bases stayed unmatched. The germline V gene has CDR1 DFQATT and CDR2 SNEGSKA (reference sequence). The length of the CDR3 is 18 residues. The CDR3 DNA reads TGCAGTGCTAGAGATGGACTAGCGGGGGGCTCGTTCTCCTACGAGCAGTACTTC. Translating it yields CSARDGLAGGSFSYEQYF.

The chain uses TRBV6-6 and TRBJ2-6, with D perhaps TRBD1 (5 bases). CDR3 length: 15 amino acids. Trimming pared 6 bases from V and 3 bases from J, leaving 12 bases between. From germline, CDR1 is MNHNY and CDR2 SVGAGI (reference sequence). CDR3 in amino acids: CASRKPGFGANVLTF. The CDR3 region has the DNA TGTGCCAGCAGAAAGCCAGGGTTTGGGGCCAACGTCCTGACTTTC.

The rearrangement joins TRBV7-9 to TRBJ1-5; D not certain. Trimming shortened V by 3 bases and J by 3 bases, and 9 bases separated the two germline ends. Germline lookup yields CDR1 SEHNR and CDR2 FQNEAQ (reference sequence). The length of the CDR3 is 14 residues. CDR3 protein: CASSFPGFNQPQHF. CDR3 DNA: TGTGCCAGCAGCTTCCCCGGATTCAATCAGCCCCAGCATTTT. Using reference TRBV7-9 and TRBJ1-5 for the parts outside the CDR3, the full variable domain is DTGVSQNPRHKITKRGQNVTFRCDPISEHNRLYWYRQTLGQGPEFLTYFQNEAQLEKSRLLSDRFSAERPKGSFSTLEIQRTEQGDSAMYLCASSFPGFNQPQHFGDGTRLSIL.

DNA for the CDR3: TGCAGCGCTAAATTGGACTATGGCTACACCTTC. Encoded protein: CSAKLDYGYTF. The chain links TRBV29-1 to TRBJ1-2; D not certain. Deletions cut 7 bases from V and 3 bases from J, with 9 bases between. The V gene's germline CDR1 is SQVTM and CDR2 ANQGSEA. This CDR3 region has 11 residues.

The sample holds one count of this clonotype. The chain links TRBV20-1 to TRBJ2-7; D might be TRBD1 or TRBD2, each matching 5 bases. From germline, CDR1 is DFQATT and CDR2 SNEGSKA (reference sequence). Deletions cut 6 bases from V and 7 bases from J, with 19 bases between. This CDR3 has 13 residues. The CDR3 loop reads CSARDPLFREQYF. The CDR3 DNA reads as TGCAGTGCCCGGGACCCACTCTTTCGAGAGCAGTACTTC.

The V call is TRBV7-9, the J call TRBJ1-2; D not resolved. The CDR3 spans 15 residues. The germline CDR1 and CDR2 sequences are SEHNR and FQNEAQ (reference sequence). The V and J ends lost 1 base and 3 bases respectively, with 12 bases between them. Here the CDR3 reads CASSLVLMGDYGYTF. Here the CDR3 DNA reads TGTGCCAGCAGCTTAGTCCTCATGGGAGACTATGGCTACACCTTC.

There are a few counts of this clonotype. The chain is built from TRBV28 and TRBJ2-1, with D perhaps TRBD1 (5 bases). Germline values: CDR1 MDHEN, CDR2 SYDVKM. The V end was cut by 6 bases, the J end by 5 bases, with 17 bases between. The CDR3 has 15 amino acids. The CDR3 loop is CASSPSSRGNNEQFF. CDR3 nucleotides: TGTGCCAGCAGCCCTAGTAGTAGGGGTAACAATGAGCAGTTCTTC.

This clonotype was recorded a few times. One junction end disagrees with the germline gene, perhaps due to a read error. The rearrangement uses TRBV11-2 and TRBJ1-1; D uncertain. CDR3 length equals 13 residues. Germline CDR1 SGHAT, CDR2 FQNNGV. CDR3: CASSVEYGFEAFF. The CDR3 bases are TGTGCCAGCAGCGTAGAGTACGGGTTTGAAGCTTTCTTT.

This clonotype was seen a handful of times. CDR3 nucleotide sequence: TGTGCCAGCAGTTACGGCGGCAATCAGCCCCAGCATTTT. This encodes CASSYGGNQPQHF. This sequence joins TRBV6-2 or TRBV6-3 and TRBJ1-5; D gene uncertain. The ends were cut back, 2 bases at V and 2 bases at J, with 4 bases in the middle. The germline gives CDR1 MNHEY, CDR2 SVGEGT. There are 13 residues in the CDR3.

The sample holds a few counts of this clonotype. The V gene is TRBV2, the J gene TRBJ2-1, with TRBD1 matching over 8 bases. The J segment lost 7 bases and the V segment lost 1 base, leaving 6 bases of the junction unmatched. Germline V CDR1 and CDR2: SNHLY, FYNNEI. CDR3 length: 15 amino acids. DNA for the CDR3: TGTGCCAGCAGTGAAGACAGGGGGGTTGTGAATGAGCAGTTCTTC. It codes for CASSEDRGVVNEQFF.

This clonotype was detected a few times. The chain links TRBV7-3 to TRBJ2-1; D call uncertain. V was cut by 2 bases and J by 6 bases, with 5 bases left in between. Germline values: CDR1 SGHTA, CDR2 FQGTGA. CDR3 length: 12 residues. The CDR3 protein is CASSLPGNEQFF. The CDR3 DNA is TGTGCCAGCAGCTTACCGGGCAATGAGCAGTTCTTC.

This clonotype was detected a few times. J is TRBJ2-7 and V is TRBV27; D might be TRBD2 (6 bases). CDR1 is MNHEY and CDR2 is SMNVEV in the germline V gene (reference sequence). The CDR3 extends over 15 amino acids. Trimming cost V 5 bases and J 3 bases, with 17 bases left between them. DNA for the CDR3: TGTGCCAGCAGTCCTCAGGGAGGCGGAATCTACGAGCAGTACTTC. As protein: CASSPQGGGIYEQYF.

The CDR3 reads CASSSRGTYEQYF. The CDR3, as DNA: TGTGCCAGCAGCTCCCGCGGGACCTACGAGCAGTACTTC. This sequence joins TRBV5-6 and TRBJ2-7; possible D gene TRBD2, 6 bases. CDR3 length: 13 amino acids. Germline V gives CDR1 SGHDT, CDR2 YYEEEE. Trimming removed 3 bases from V and 2 bases from J, with 9 bases in between.

This clonotype was recorded many times. Germline and junction disagree at one end, which may indicate a read error. V usage is TRBV7-2 and J usage is TRBJ1-4; 8 bases fit TRBD1. The germline gives CDR1 SGHTA, CDR2 FQGNSA. The CDR3 covers 15 residues. As DNA, the CDR3 is TGTGCCAGCAGCTTAGACCAGGGGGCTAAGGAAAAACTGTTTTTT. It codes for CASSLDQGAKEKLFF.

This clonotype was detected only a few times. The chain employs TRBV7-2 and TRBJ1-4; tentative D call: TRBD1 (5 bases). From germline, CDR1 is SGHTA and CDR2 FQGNSA. This CDR3 spans 16 amino acids. The V and J ends lost 5 bases and 14 bases respectively, with 27 bases between them. For the CDR3, the DNA is TGTGCCAGCAGCACACCCTATGGCTTGACCGGACGGGGGCTGTTTTTT. Translated, it gives CASSTPYGLTGRGLFF.

This clonotype was found many times. V and J are TRBV7-8 and TRBJ2-7; 10 bases are shared with TRBD2. The trim removed 6 bases at V and 2 bases at J, leaving 4 bases unmatched. The CDR3 runs 14 residues. In germline, CDR1 is SGHVS, CDR2 FQNEAQ. CDR3 sequence reads: CASSPGTSAYEQYF. The DNA for the CDR3 is TGTGCCAGCAGTCCCGGGACTAGCGCCTACGAGCAGTACTTC.

This clonotype was observed a few times. The chain is built from TRBV7-3 and TRBJ2-1; 8 bases map to TRBD2. J lost 5 bases, V lost 1 base, and 7 bases had no gene match. Germline CDR1 and CDR2: SGHTA and FQGTGA. CDR3 length: 16 amino acids. CDR3 nucleotides: TGTGCCAGCAGCTTAATAGGAGCGGGAGCCCACAATGAGCAGTTCTTC. Amino acid sequence: CASSLIGAGAHNEQFF. The full variable domain, its missing parts supplied by reference TRBV7-3 and TRBJ2-1, is GAGVSQTPSNKVTEKGKYVELRCDPISGHTALYWYRQSLGQGPEFLIYFQGTGAADDSGLPNDRFFAVRPEGSVSTLKIQRTERGDSAVYLCASSLIGAGAHNEQFFGPGTRLTVL.

This clonotype appeared once. The chain carries TRBV27 and TRBJ1-2; 8 bases map to TRBD1. This CDR3 region has 14 residues. Germline CDR1 and CDR2: MNHEY and SMNVEV (reference sequence). V lost 2 bases to trimming and J lost 6 bases; unmatched junction nucleotides: 5. For the CDR3, the DNA is TGTGCCAGCAGTTTAGTACAGGGGGAAGATGGCTACACCTTC. This sequence encodes CASSLVQGEDGYTF.

This clonotype turned up a few times. The chain couples TRBV7-9 to TRBJ1-5, with 9 positions matching TRBD1. V dropped 3 bases and J dropped 4; count of bases not matched to a gene: 16. CDR3 length: 19 amino acids. Germline CDR1 SEHNR, CDR2 FQNEAQ (reference sequence). The DNA for the CDR3 is TGTGCCAGCAGCTTTGACGGGACAGGGACCTTAGGCGGTAATCAGCCCCAGCATTTT. Translated: CASSFDGTGTLGGNQPQHF.

The chain employs TRBV2 and TRBJ2-1, with D possibly matching TRBD1 (5 bases). This CDR3 has 11 amino acids. Trimming pared 7 bases from V and 6 bases from J, leaving 7 bases between. The germline V gene encodes CDR1 SNHLY and CDR2 FYNNEI. CDR3 in DNA: TGTGCCAGCATGGGGCTCAATGAGCAGTTCTTC. Translated, it gives CASMGLNEQFF.

The chain links TRBV3-1 to TRBJ1-6; tentative D call: TRBD1 (6 bases). Trimming pared 0 bases from V and 7 bases from J, leaving 16 bases between. From germline, CDR1 is LGHDT and CDR2 YNNKEL (reference sequence). The CDR3 contains 17 residues. In DNA form, the CDR3 reads TGTGCCAGCAGCCAAGATCTTCCGGGGACAACGAATTCACCCCTCCACTTT. This codes for CASSQDLPGTTNSPLHF.

In its sample, this clonotype was seen a few times. The chain combines TRBV15 with TRBJ2-6; D not certain. This CDR3 has 15 amino acids. CDR1 is LNHNV and CDR2 is YYDKDF in the germline V gene (reference sequence). Trimming pared 1 base from V and 3 bases from J, leaving 7 bases between. In nucleotides, the CDR3 is TGTGCCACCAGCAGAGCTCGAGGTGGGGCCAACGTCCTGACTTTC. This sequence encodes CATSRARGGANVLTF.

A few counts support this clonotype. This chain uses TRBV7-9 with TRBJ1-1; unclear D gene. V lost 1 base and J lost 8, with 5 bases in between. The germline CDR1 and CDR2 sequences are SEHNR and FQNEAQ (reference sequence). The CDR3 is 11 amino acids. CDR3 DNA sequence: TGTGCCAGCAGCTTAGGGCTAGAAGCTTTCTTT. It encodes CASSLGLEAFF.

This clonotype was seen only a few times. The rearrangement uses TRBV11-2 and TRBJ2-1; 7 nucleotides align to TRBD2. The junction had 6 bases not matched to a gene; V was cut back by 3 bases and J by 7 bases. The CDR3 covers 14 residues. Germline CDR1 and CDR2: SGHAT and FQNNGV. CDR3 bases: TGTGCCAGCAGCTTTTCCCCCGGGGGGAATGAGCAGTTCTTC. Protein sequence: CASSFSPGGNEQFF.

This sequence joins TRBV7-2 and TRBJ2-7; D not certain. Germline V lookup: CDR1 SGHTA, CDR2 FQGNSA. Between the trimmed V and J ends, which lost 5 bases and 3 bases, there was a span of 11 bases. This CDR3 has 13 amino acids. CDR3 DNA: TGTGCCAGCAGCGTTGGGGTTAACTACGAGCAGTACTTC. Residues: CASSVGVNYEQYF.

The chain is built from TRBV27 and TRBJ1-2; D might be TRBD1 (6 bases). The CDR3 consists of 15 residues. Trimming took 9 bases from V and 5 from J, leaving 22 bases between them. Looked up from germline, CDR1 is MNHEY and CDR2 is SMNVEV (reference sequence). The CDR3 DNA is TGTGCCAGAAGATCTAATCAGGGGCATAAATATGGCTACACCTTC. Protein product: CARRSNQGHKYGYTF.

The genes are TRBV7-2 and TRBJ2-1, with a tentative D call TRBD2 (6 bases). Trimming removed 5 bases at V and 5 bases at J, with 16 bases between. Germline-derived CDR1 and CDR2 are SGHTA and FQGNSA. The CDR3 length is 15 residues. The CDR3 DNA follows: TGTGCCAGCAGCCAAACGGGACTTCCTGACAATGAGCAGTTCTTC. Its protein is CASSQTGLPDNEQFF.

This clonotype occurred a few times. The chain is built from TRBV27 and TRBJ1-6; unclear D gene. This CDR3 has 13 amino acids. V was pared by 2 bases and J by 7 bases, with 6 bases between. Germline CDR1 is MNHEY and CDR2 is SMNVEV (reference sequence). The DNA of the CDR3 is TGTGCCAGCAGTTTAGGGAGAAATTCACCCCTCCACTTT. As protein: CASSLGRNSPLHF.